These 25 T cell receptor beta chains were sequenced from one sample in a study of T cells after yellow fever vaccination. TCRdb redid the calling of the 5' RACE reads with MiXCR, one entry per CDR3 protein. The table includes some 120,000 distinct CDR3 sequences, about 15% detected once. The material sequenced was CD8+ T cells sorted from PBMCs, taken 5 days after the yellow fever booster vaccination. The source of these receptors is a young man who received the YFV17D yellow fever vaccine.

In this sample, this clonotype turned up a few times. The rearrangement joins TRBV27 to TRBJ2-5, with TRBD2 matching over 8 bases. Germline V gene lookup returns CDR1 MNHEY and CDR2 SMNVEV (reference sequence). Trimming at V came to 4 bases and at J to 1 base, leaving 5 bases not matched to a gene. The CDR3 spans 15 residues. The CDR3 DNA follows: TGTGCCAGCAGTTCTCGACTAGCGCCCCAAGAGACCCAGTACTTC. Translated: CASSSRLAPQETQYF.

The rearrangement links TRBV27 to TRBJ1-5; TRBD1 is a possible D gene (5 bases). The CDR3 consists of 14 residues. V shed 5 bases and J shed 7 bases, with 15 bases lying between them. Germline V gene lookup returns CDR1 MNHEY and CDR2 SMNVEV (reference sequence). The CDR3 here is CASSPRLGGQPQHF. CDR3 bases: TGTGCCAGCAGTCCTCGACTCGGGGGGCAGCCCCAGCATTTT.

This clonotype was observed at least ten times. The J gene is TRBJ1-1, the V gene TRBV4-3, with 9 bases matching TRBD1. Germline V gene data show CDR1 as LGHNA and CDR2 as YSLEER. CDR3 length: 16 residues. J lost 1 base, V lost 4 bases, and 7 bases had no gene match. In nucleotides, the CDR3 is TGCGCCAGCAGCCTCTACAGGGGGCGCGGGAACACTGAAGCTTTCTTT. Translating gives CASSLYRGRGNTEAFF.

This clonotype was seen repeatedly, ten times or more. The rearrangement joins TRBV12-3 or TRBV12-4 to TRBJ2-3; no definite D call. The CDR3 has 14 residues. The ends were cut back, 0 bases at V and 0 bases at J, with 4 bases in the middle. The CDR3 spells CASSLAASTDTQYF. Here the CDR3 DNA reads TGTGCCAGCAGTTTAGCGGCTAGCACAGATACGCAGTATTTT.

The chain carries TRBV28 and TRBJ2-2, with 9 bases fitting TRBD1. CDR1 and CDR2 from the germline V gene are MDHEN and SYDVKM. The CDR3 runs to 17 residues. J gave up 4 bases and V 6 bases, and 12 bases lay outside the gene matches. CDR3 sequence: CASSPTGGASFTGELFF. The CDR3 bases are TGTGCCAGCAGCCCTACAGGGGGCGCGTCGTTCACCGGGGAGCTGTTTTTT.

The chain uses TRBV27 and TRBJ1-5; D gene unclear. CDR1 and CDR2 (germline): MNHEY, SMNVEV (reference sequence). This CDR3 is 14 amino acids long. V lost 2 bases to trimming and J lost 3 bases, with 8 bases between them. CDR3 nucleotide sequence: TGTGCCAGCAGTTTAAGTTATTCCAATCAGCCCCAGCATTTT. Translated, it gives CASSLSYSNQPQHF.

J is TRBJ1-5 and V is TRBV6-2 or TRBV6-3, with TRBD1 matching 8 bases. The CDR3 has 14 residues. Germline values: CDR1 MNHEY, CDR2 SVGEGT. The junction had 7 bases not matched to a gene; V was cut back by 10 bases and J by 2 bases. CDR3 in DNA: TGTGCCACCTCAGGGGGCGCGGGCAATCAGCCCCAGCATTTT. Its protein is CATSGGAGNQPQHF.

The CDR3 here is CASSFTGLEQFF. The CDR3 nucleotides are TGTGCCAGCAGCTTTACAGGGCTGGAGCAGTTCTTC. The V and J genes are TRBV11-2 and TRBJ2-1; weak D call: TRBD1 (6 bases). This CDR3 is 12 amino acids long. The germline V gene has CDR1 SGHAT and CDR2 FQNNGV. Trimming left V 3 bases short and J 10 bases short, with 10 bases between.

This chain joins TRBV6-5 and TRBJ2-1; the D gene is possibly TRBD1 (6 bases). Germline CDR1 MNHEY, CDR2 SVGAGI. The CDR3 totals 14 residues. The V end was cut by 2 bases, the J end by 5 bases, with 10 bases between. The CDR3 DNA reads TGTGCCAGCAGTTACCCTGGACAGAACAATGAGCAGTTCTTC. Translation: CASSYPGQNNEQFF.

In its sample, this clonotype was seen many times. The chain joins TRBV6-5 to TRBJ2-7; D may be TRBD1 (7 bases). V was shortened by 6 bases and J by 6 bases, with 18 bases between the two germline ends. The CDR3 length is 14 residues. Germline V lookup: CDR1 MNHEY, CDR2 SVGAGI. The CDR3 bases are TGTGCCAGCAGATACGGAGGGGGCGTCTCCGAGCAGTACTTC. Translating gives CASRYGGGVSEQYF.

The CDR3 DNA sequence: TGCAGTGCTATTGGAGGGCTAGCAGGGGAGCAGTACTTC. Its translation: CSAIGGLAGEQYF. This chain uses TRBV20-1 with TRBJ2-7; tentative D call: TRBD2 (6 bases). The CDR3 has 13 amino acids. V was shortened by 4 bases and J by 7 bases, with 17 bases between the two germline ends. The germline CDR1 and CDR2 sequences are DFQATT and SNEGSKA (reference sequence).

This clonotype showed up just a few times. The CDR3 reads CASSLAVSGGDYEQYF. CDR3 DNA: TGCGCCAGCAGCTTGGCGGTTAGCGGGGGAGACTACGAGCAGTACTTC. The chain carries TRBV5-1 and TRBJ2-7; 9 bases line up with TRBD2. Unmatched junction bases numbered 7, after V lost 0 bases and J lost 3 bases. The germline gives CDR1 SGHRS, CDR2 YFSETQ. The CDR3 has 16 amino acids.

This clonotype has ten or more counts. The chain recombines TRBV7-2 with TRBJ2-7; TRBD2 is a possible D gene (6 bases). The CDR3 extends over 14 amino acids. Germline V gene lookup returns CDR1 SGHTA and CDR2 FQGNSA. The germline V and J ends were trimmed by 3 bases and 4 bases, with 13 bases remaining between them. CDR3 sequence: CASSFRRELYEQYF. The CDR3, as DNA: TGTGCCAGCAGCTTCCGGAGGGAGCTTTACGAGCAGTACTTC. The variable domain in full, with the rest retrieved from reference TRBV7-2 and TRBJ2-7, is GAGVSQSPSNKVTEKGKDVELRCDPISGHTALYWYRQSLGQGLEFLIYFQGNSAPDKSGLPSDRFSAERTGGSVSTLTIQRTQQEDSAVYLCASSFRRELYEQYFGPGTRLTVT.

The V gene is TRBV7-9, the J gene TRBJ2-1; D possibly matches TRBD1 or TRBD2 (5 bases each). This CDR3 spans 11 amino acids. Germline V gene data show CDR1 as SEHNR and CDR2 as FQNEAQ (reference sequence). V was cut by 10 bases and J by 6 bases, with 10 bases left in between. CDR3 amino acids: CATRGGNEQFF. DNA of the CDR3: TGTGCCACGCGTGGGGGCAATGAGCAGTTCTTC.

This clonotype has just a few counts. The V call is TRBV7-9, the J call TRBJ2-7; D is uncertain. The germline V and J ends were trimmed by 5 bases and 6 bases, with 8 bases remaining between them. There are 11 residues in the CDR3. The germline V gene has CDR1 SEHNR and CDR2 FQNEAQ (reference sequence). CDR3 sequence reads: CASSRLGEQYF. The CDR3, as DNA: TGTGCCAGCAGCCGTCTCGGCGAGCAGTACTTC.

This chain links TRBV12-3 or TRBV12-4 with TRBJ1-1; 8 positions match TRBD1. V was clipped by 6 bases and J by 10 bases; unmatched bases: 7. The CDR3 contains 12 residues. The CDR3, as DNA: TGTGCCAGCAGCCTCAGGGGGCCCGGAGCTTTCTTT. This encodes CASSLRGPGAFF.

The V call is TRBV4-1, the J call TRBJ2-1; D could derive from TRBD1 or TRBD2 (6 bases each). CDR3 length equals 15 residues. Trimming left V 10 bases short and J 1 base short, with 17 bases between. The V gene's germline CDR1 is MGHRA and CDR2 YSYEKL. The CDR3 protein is CATTRRGGSYNEQFF. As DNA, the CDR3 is TGCGCCACCACAAGGAGAGGGGGGTCCTACAATGAGCAGTTCTTC.

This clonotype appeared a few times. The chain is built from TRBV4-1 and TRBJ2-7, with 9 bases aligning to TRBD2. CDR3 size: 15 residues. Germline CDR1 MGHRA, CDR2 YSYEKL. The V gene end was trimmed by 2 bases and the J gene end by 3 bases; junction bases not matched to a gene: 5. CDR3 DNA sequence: TGCGCCAGCAGCCAAACGACTAGCGGTGTCTACGAGCAGTACTTC. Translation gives CASSQTTSGVYEQYF.

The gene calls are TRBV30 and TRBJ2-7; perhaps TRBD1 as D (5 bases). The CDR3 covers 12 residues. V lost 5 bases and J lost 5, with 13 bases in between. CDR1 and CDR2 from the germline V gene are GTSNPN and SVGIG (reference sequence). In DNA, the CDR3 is TGTGCCTGGGGTCCACAGGTTGACGAGCAGTACTTC. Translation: CAWGPQVDEQYF.

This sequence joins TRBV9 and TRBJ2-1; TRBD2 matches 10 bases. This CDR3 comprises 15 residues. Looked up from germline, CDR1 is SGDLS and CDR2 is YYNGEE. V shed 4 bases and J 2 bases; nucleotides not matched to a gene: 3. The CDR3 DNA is TGTGCCAGCAGCCATAGCGGGGGGACCTACAATGAGCAGTTCTTC. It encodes CASSHSGGTYNEQFF.

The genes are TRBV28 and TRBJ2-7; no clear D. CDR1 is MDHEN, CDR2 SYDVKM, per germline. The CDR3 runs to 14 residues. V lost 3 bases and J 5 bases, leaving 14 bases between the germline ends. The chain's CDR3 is CASSFTYPGNEQYV. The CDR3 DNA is TGTGCCAGCAGTTTCACTTACCCTGGGAACGAGCAGTACGTC.

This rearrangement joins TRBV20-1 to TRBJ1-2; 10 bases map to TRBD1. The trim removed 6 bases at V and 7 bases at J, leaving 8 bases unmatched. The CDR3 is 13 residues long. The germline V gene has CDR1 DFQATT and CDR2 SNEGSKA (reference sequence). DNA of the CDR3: TGCAGTGCGTATGACAGGGGGCTGACTGGCTACACCTTC. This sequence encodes CSAYDRGLTGYTF.

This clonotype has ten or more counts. The CDR3 DNA is TGTGCCAGCAGTTACCTCCGGACTGTACAAGAGACCCAGTACTTC. Its protein product is CASSYLRTVQETQYF. The genes are TRBV6-6 and TRBJ2-5, with D possibly being TRBD2 (5 bases). This CDR3 spans 15 amino acids. CDR1 is MNHNY, CDR2 SVGAGI, per germline (reference sequence). Between the trimmed V and J ends, which lost 2 bases and 2 bases, there was a span of 12 bases.

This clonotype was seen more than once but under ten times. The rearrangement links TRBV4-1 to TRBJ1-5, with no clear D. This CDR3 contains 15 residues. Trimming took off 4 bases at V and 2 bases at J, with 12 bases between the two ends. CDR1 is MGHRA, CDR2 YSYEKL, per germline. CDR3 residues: CASSPQSRGNQPQHF. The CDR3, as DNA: TGCGCCAGCAGCCCCCAGTCCCGCGGCAATCAGCCCCAGCATTTT.

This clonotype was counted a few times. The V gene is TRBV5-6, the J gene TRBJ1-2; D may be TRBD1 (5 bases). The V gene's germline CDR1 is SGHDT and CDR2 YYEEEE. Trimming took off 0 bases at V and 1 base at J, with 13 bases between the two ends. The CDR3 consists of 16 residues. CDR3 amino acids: CASSLVPGPGNYGYTF. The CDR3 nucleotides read TGTGCCAGCAGCTTGGTTCCGGGGCCGGGTAACTATGGCTACACCTTC.